Shown below are 14 T cell receptor beta chains from a single sample sequenced in a study of blood T cell repertoires in COVID-19. Generated by immunoSEQ multiplex PCR, the TCRdb table keeps only in-frame clones and is missing some. The sample includes 150,000 to 190,000 clones, around 80% of them seen just once. The sample comprised peripheral blood. The receptors originated from a woman in her forties or fifties with acute or convalescent COVID-19.

This chain links TRBV5-8 with TRBJ1-2; a possible D gene is TRBD1 (6 bases). Germline V gene data show CDR1 as SGHTS and CDR2 as YDEGEE. The CDR3 has 15 residues. V was shortened by 4 bases and J by 2 bases, with 15 bases between the two germline ends. CDR3 residues: CASSMLGATNYGYTF. CDR3 bases: TGTGCCAGCAGCATGCTGGGGGCAACGAACTATGGCTACACCTTC. Full variable domain (missing parts from reference TRBV5-8 and TRBJ1-2): EAGVTQSPTHLIKTRGQQATLRCSPISGHTSVYWYQQALGLGLQFLLWYDEGEERNRGNFPPRFSGRQFPNYSSELNVNALELEDSALYLCASSMLGATNYGYTFGSGTRLTVV.

The chain recombines TRBV7-6 with TRBJ2-2; 9 positions agree with TRBD2. From germline, CDR1 is SGHVS and CDR2 FNYEAQ. V shed 2 bases, J shed 4 bases, and the junction held 5 bases outside the gene matches. The CDR3 has 16 residues. CDR3 sequence (DNA): TGTGCCAGCAGCTTAAGGGCGACTAGCGGCACCGGGGAGCTGTTTTTT. This codes for CASSLRATSGTGELFF.

This sequence joins TRBV3-1 (or the pseudogene TRBV3-2) and TRBJ2-7; D unclear. This CDR3 has 13 amino acids. CDR1 is LGHDT, CDR2 YNNKEL, per germline (reference sequence). Trimming cost V 5 bases and J 3 bases, with 11 bases left between them. CDR3 protein: CASSSGQFYEQYF. CDR3 nucleotide sequence: TGTGCCAGCAGCTCGGGTCAGTTCTACGAGCAGTACTTC.

The chain links TRBV7-3 to TRBJ2-1, with 8 positions matching TRBD2. V lost 2 bases and J lost 10; bases outside the gene matches: 7. From germline, CDR1 is SGHTA and CDR2 FQGTGA. This CDR3 contains 14 residues. The DNA of the CDR3 is TGTGCCAGCAGCTTACTAGCGGGTGCTCAGGAGCAGTTCTTC. It codes for CASSLLAGAQEQFF.

J is TRBJ2-3 and V is TRBV18, with D maybe TRBD1 (6 bases). The V end was cut by 4 bases, the J end by 5 bases, with 10 bases between. Germline CDR1 and CDR2: KGHSH and LQKENI. The CDR3 is 13 amino acids. CDR3 coding DNA: TGTGCCAGCTCACGCCACAGGGAAGATACGCAGTATTTT. It codes for CASSRHREDTQYF. The full variable domain, completed using reference TRBV18 and TRBJ2-3, is NAGVMQNPRHLVRRRGQEARLRCSPMKGHSHVYWYRQLPEEGLKFMVYLQKENIIDESGMPKERFSAEFPKEGPSILRIQQVVRGDSAAYFCASSRHREDTQYFGPGTRLTVL.

The chain couples TRBV10-3 to TRBJ2-5; weak D call: TRBD2 (7 bases). The CDR3 length is 13 residues. CDR1 and CDR2 from the germline V gene are ENHRY and SYGVKD. Trimming took 3 bases from V and 7 from J, leaving 12 bases between them. CDR3 sequence (DNA): TGTGCCATCAGTGACGGGGGAGGGGGGACCCAGTACTTC. Amino acid sequence: CAISDGGGGTQYF.

The rearrangement links TRBV11-2 to TRBJ2-1; 7 bases align to TRBD2. The V and J ends lost 5 bases and 1 base, in that order; junction bases with no gene match: 2. This CDR3 is built from 14 residues. Germline values: CDR1 SGHAT, CDR2 FQNNGV. The CDR3 DNA is TGTGCCAGCAGCACGGGGGGTTCCTACAATGAGCAGTTCTTC. Translating it yields CASSTGGSYNEQFF.

The CDR3 reads CASSTGVWVGYTF. The CDR3, as DNA: TGTGCCAGTAGTACGGGGGTTTGGGTTGGCTACACCTTC. The chain couples TRBV19 to TRBJ1-2; possibly TRBD1 for D (5 bases). V was cut by 4 bases and J by 7 bases, with 13 bases left in between. Looked up from germline, CDR1 is LNHDA and CDR2 is SQIVND (reference sequence). CDR3 length: 13 amino acids.

The chain uses TRBV2 and TRBJ2-7; tentatively, D is TRBD2 (6 bases). Deletions cut 2 bases from V and 5 bases from J, with 10 bases between. The germline V gene has CDR1 SNHLY and CDR2 FYNNEI. The CDR3 is 13 amino acids. The CDR3 nucleotides are TGTGCCAGCAGTGAAACTAGCTTCCACGAGCAGTACTTC. It specifies CASSETSFHEQYF. Using reference TRBV2 and TRBJ2-7 for the parts outside the CDR3, the full variable domain is EPEVTQTPSHQVTQMGQEVILRCVPISNHLYFYWYRQILGQKVEFLVSFYNNEISEKSEIFDDQFSVERPDGSNFTLKIRSTKLEDSAMYFCASSETSFHEQYFGPGTRLTVT.

This clone has only one observation. The V call is TRBV4-2, the J call TRBJ1-1, with D possibly matching TRBD1 (6 bases). Deletions cut 3 bases from V and 5 bases from J, with 13 bases between. This CDR3 has 14 amino acids. Germline values: CDR1 LGHNA, CDR2 YNFKEQ. The CDR3: CASSHYREGTEAFF. In nucleotides, the CDR3 is TGTGCCAGCAGCCACTACAGGGAGGGTACTGAAGCTTTCTTT.

The V call is TRBV4-2, the J call TRBJ2-7; the match to TRBD1 covers 7 bases. CDR3 length: 17 residues. After removal of 4 bases from V and 0 bases from J, the junction contained 12 bases not matched to a gene. Germline-derived CDR1 and CDR2 are LGHNA and YNFKEQ. CDR3 residues: CASSPGTARLSSYEQYF. CDR3 sequence (DNA): TGTGCCAGCAGCCCGGGGACAGCAAGACTTAGCTCCTACGAGCAGTACTTC.

The chain carries TRBV9 and TRBJ2-1, with 9 nucleotides matching TRBD1. Losses at the gene ends were 6 bases for V and 5 bases for J; bases not matched to a gene: 6. Germline CDR1 is SGDLS and CDR2 is YYNGEE. The CDR3 contains 14 residues. CDR3 in amino acids: CASIGGQGDNEQFF. The CDR3 nucleotides are TGTGCCAGCATCGGGGGACAGGGTGACAATGAGCAGTTCTTC.

This clone was counted a few times. The CDR3 bases are TGTGCCAGCAGCTTAGGTAGCGGCCGGAGTGAAAAACTGTTTTTT. Protein sequence: CASSLGSGRSEKLFF. The chain joins TRBV7-9 to TRBJ1-4; D unresolved. Trimming shortened V by 1 base and J by 7 bases, and 13 bases separated the two germline ends. Germline CDR1 and CDR2: SEHNR and FQNEAQ (reference sequence). The CDR3 covers 15 residues.

The genes are TRBV5-1 and TRBJ2-3; TRBD2 matches 7 bases. V shed 4 bases, J shed 2 bases, and the junction held 7 bases outside the gene matches. Germline assignment: CDR1 SGHRS and CDR2 YFSETQ. The CDR3 contains 15 residues. The DNA of the CDR3 is TGCGCCAGCAGCACTGGCGGGGGAGCCACAGATACGCAGTATTTT. Amino acids: CASSTGGGATDTQYF.